The clone carrying this TCR beta chain was detected only a few times. This record belongs to a study of spatial heterogeneity in lung cancer. Every TCR cDNA molecule carried a tag that served as a unique molecular identifier. TCRdb passed the 5' RACE reads through MiXCR, listing each CDR3 protein once. This repertoire shows about 39,000 distinct CDR3 sequences, 3% to 3.5% found once; its top ten account for about 37%. V lost 7 bases to trimming and J lost 10 bases, with 14 bases between them. This CDR3 spans 13 amino acids. Germline CDR1 SGHTA, CDR2 FQGNSA. Time point specified: sample taken at primary tumor resection. Around 70 TRACERx patients with early, untreated non-small cell lung cancer donated samples. Unsorted tumor, nontumor lung tissue or cryopreserved PBMC supplied the whole RNA.

This receptor was identified in a male donor with early-stage non-small cell lung cancer. This specimen consisted of normal lung tissue next to the tumor, obtained at surgery. J is TRBJ1-6 and V is TRBV7-2, with D uncertain. CDR3 nucleotides: TGTGCCAGCAACCCCACGATCCAATCACCCCTCCACTTT. Its protein product is CASNPTIQSPLHF.